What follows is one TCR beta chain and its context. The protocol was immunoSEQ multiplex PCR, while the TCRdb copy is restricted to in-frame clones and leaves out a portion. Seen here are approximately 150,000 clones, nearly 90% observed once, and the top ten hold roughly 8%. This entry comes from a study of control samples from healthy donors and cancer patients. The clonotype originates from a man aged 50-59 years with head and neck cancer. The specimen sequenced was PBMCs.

The CDR3 nucleotides read TGTGCCAGCGCCTCATCCTCTAGCGTTCAGTACTTC. Translated, it gives CASASSSSVQYF. The chain uses TRBV28 and TRBJ2-7, with a tentative D call TRBD2 (6 bases). Deletions cut 8 bases from V and 10 bases from J, with 18 bases between. This CDR3 region has 12 residues. Germline V gene data show CDR1 as MDHEN and CDR2 as SYDVKM. The entire variable domain, with the rest obtained from reference TRBV28 and TRBJ2-7, is as follows: DVKVTQSSRYLVKRTGEKVFLECVQDMDHENMFWYRQDPGLGLRLIYFSYDVKMKEKGDIPEGYSVSREKKERFSLILESASTNQTSMYLCASASSSSVQYFGPGTRLTVT.